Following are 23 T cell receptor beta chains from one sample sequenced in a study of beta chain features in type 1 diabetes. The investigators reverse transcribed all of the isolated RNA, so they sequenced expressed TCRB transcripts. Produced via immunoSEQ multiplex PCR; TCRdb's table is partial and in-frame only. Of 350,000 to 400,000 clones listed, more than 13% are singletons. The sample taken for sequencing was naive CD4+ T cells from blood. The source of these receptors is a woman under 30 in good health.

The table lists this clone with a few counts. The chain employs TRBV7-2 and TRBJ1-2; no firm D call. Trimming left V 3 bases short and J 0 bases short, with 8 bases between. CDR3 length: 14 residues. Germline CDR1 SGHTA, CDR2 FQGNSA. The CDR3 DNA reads TGTGCCAGCAGCTTTCGGGAATCTAACTATGGCTACACCTTC. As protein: CASSFRESNYGYTF.

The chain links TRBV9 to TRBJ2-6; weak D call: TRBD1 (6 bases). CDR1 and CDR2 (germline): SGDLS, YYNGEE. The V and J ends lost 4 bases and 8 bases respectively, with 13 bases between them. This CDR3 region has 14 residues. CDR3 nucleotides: TGTGCCAGCAGCTCGATCAGGGGCACCAACGTCCTGACTTTC. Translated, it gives CASSSIRGTNVLTF.

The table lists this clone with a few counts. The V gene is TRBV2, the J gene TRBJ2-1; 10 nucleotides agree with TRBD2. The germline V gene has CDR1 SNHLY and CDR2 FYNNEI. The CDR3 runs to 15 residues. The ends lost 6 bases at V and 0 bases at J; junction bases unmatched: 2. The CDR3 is CASRRLAGSYNEQFF. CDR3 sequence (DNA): TGTGCCAGCAGGAGACTAGCGGGCTCCTACAATGAGCAGTTCTTC.

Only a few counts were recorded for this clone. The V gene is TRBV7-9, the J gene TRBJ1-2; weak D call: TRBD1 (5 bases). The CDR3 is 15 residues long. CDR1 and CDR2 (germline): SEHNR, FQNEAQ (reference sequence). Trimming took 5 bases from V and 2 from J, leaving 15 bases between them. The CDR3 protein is CASSPYAPGNYGYTF. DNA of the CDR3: TGTGCCAGCAGCCCATATGCCCCAGGGAACTATGGCTACACCTTC.

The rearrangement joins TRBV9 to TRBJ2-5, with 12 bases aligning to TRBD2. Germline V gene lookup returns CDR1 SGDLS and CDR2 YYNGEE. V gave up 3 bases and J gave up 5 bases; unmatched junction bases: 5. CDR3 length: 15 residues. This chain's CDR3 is CASSATGTSGETQYF. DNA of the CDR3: TGTGCCAGCAGCGCCACCGGGACTAGCGGGGAGACCCAGTACTTC.

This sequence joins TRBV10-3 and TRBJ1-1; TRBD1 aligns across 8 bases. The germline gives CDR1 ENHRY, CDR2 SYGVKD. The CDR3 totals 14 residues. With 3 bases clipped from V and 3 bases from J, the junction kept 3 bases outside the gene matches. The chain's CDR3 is CAISDRGRDTEAFF. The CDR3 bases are TGTGCCATCAGTGACAGGGGGCGCGACACTGAAGCTTTCTTT.

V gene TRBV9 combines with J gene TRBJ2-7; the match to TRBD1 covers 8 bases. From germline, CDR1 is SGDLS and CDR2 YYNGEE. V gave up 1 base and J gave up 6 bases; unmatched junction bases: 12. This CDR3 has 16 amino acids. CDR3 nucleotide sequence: TGTGCCAGCAGCGTAACTTCAGGGGGCGCAGGGGTCGAGCAGTACTTC. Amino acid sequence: CASSVTSGGAGVEQYF. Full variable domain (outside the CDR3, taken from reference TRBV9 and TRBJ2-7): DSGVTQTPKHLITATGQRVTLRCSPRSGDLSVYWYQQSLDQGLQFLIQYYNGEERAKGNILERFSAQQFPDLHSELNLSSLELGDSALYFCASSVTSGGAGVEQYFGPGTRLTVT.

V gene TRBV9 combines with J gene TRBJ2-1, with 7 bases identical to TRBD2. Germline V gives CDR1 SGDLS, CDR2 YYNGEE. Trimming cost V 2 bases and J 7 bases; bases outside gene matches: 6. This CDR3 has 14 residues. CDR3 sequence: CASSVGGSFNEQFF. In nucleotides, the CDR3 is TGTGCCAGCAGCGTCGGCGGGAGCTTTAATGAGCAGTTCTTC.

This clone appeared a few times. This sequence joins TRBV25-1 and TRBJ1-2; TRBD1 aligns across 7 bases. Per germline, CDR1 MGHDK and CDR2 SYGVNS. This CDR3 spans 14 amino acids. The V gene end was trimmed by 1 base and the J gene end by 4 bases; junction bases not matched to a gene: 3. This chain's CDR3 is CASSELGTAYGYTF. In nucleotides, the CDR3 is TGTGCCAGCAGTGAATTGGGGACAGCCTATGGCTACACCTTC.

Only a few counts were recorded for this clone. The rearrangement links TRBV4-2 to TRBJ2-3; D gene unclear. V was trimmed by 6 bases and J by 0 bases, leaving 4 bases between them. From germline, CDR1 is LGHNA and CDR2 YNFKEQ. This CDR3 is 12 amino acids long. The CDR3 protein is CASRSSTDTQYF. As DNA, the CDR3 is TGTGCCAGCAGGAGTAGCACAGATACGCAGTATTTT.

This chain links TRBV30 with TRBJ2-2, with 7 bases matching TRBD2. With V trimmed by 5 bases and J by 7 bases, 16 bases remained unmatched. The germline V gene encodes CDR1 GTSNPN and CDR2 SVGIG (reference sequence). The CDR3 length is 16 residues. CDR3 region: CAWSPGRLSSLGELFF. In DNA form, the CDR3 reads TGTGCCTGGTCACCCGGGAGGCTCTCATCACTCGGGGAGCTGTTTTTT.

The CDR3, as DNA: TGTGCCAGCAGCCAAGGGTACTCTCGCGGCGAGCAGTACTTC. It specifies CASSQGYSRGEQYF. This chain uses TRBV14 with TRBJ2-5, with D hard to call. The J call may be mistaken, given a closer DNA end match to TRBJ2-7. The germline gives CDR1 SGHDN, CDR2 FVKESK. This CDR3 comprises 14 residues.

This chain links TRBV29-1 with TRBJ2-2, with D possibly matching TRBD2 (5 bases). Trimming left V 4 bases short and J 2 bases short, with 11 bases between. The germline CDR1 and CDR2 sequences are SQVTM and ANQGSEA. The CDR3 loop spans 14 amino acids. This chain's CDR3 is CSVAGWPNTGELFF. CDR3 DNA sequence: TGCAGCGTTGCGGGGTGGCCCAACACCGGGGAGCTGTTTTTT.

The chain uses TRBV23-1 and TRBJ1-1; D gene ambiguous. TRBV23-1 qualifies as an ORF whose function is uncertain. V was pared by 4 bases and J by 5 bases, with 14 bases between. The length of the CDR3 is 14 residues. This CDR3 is CASSPPRAETEAFF. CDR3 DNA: TGCGCCAGCAGTCCCCCGCGGGCGGAAACTGAAGCTTTCTTT.

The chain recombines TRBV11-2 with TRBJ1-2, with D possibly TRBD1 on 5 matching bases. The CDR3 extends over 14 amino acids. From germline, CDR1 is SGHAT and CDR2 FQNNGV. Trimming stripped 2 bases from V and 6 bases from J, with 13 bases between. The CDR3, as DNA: TGTGCCAGCAGCTTAACGGGGACTGACCATGGCTACACCTTC. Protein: CASSLTGTDHGYTF.

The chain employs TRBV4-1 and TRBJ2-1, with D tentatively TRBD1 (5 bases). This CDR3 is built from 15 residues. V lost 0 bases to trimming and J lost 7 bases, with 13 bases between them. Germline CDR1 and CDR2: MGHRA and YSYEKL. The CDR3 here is CASSQDPGQGNEQFF. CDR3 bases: TGCGCCAGCAGCCAAGATCCAGGGCAGGGAAATGAGCAGTTCTTC.

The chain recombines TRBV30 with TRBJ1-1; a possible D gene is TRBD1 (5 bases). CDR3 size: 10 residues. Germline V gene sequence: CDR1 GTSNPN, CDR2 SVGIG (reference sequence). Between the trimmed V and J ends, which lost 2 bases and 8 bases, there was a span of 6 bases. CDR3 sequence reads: CAWSRGEAFF. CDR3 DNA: TGTGCCTGGAGTCGGGGGGAAGCTTTCTTT.

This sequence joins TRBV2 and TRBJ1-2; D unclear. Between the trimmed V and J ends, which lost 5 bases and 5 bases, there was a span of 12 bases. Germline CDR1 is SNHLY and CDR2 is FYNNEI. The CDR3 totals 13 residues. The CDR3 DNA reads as TGTGCCAGCAGTCCAACAGATGGGTATGGCTACACCTTC. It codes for CASSPTDGYGYTF.

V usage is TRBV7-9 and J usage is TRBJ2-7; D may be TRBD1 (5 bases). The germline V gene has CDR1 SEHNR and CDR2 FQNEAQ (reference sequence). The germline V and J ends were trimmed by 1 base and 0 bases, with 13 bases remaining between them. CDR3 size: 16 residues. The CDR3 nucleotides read TGTGCCAGCAGCTTAGTAGTAGGGGCTTCCTCCTACGAGCAGTACTTC. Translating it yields CASSLVVGASSYEQYF.

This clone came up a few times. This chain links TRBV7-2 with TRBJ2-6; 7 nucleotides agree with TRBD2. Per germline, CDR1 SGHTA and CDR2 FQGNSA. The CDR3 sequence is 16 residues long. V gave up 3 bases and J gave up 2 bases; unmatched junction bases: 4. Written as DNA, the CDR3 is TGTGCCAGCAGCTTGGTACGGGAGGCTGGGGCCAACGTCCTGACTTTC. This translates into CASSLVREAGANVLTF.

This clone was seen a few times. This CDR3 is CASSASWASTDTQYF. The CDR3 DNA is TGCGCCAGCAGCGCATCCTGGGCTAGCACAGATACGCAGTATTTT. V and J are TRBV5-1 and TRBJ2-3; D gene uncertain. This CDR3 spans 15 amino acids. The V and J ends lost 4 bases and 0 bases respectively, with 12 bases between them. In germline, CDR1 is SGHRS, CDR2 YFSETQ.

CDR3 residues: CASSSDRVTEAFF. For the CDR3, the DNA is TGTGCCAGCAGCTCGGACAGGGTCACTGAAGCTTTCTTT. V gene TRBV5-6 combines with J gene TRBJ1-1, with 8 bases that match TRBD1. Unmatched junction bases numbered 2, after V lost 3 bases and J lost 4 bases. CDR3 length equals 13 residues. CDR1 is SGHDT, CDR2 YYEEEE, per germline. The full variable domain, with the rest looked up from reference TRBV5-6 and TRBJ1-1, is DAGVTQSPTHLIKTRGQQVTLRCSPKSGHDTVSWYQQALGQGPQFIFQYYEEEERQRGNFPDRFSGHQFPNYSSELNVNALLLGDSALYLCASSSDRVTEAFFGQGTRLTVV.

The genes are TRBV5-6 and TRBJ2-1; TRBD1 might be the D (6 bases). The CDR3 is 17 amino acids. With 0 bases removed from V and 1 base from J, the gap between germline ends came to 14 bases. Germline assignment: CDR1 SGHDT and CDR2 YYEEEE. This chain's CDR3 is CASSLGQGKRSYNEQFF. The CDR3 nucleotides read TGTGCCAGCAGCTTGGGGCAGGGGAAAAGGTCCTACAATGAGCAGTTCTTC.